These 28 T cell receptor beta chains originate from one sample sequenced in a study of blood T cells in healthy people across ages. The authors ran a second PCR of roughly 6 to 11 cycles using a sample-barcoded 5' primer and a J-beta primer mix. TCRdb itself ran the 5' RACE reads through MiXCR, one entry per CDR3 protein. The sample carries around 1,500,000 distinct CDR3 sequences, roughly 27% recorded once. The source material was blood. Receptor source: a woman in her thirties in good health.

Many counts were recorded for this clonotype. The chain combines TRBV7-6 with TRBJ2-7, with TRBD1 identical over 7 bases. The CDR3 extends over 14 amino acids. The V segment lost 2 bases and the J segment 3 bases; nucleotides outside the gene matches: 4. The germline CDR1 and CDR2 sequences are SGHVS and FNYEAQ. The CDR3 loop reads CASSLRTGRYEQYF. The DNA of the CDR3 is TGTGCCAGCAGCTTACGGACAGGACGCTACGAGCAGTACTTC.

This clonotype was observed a handful of times. The rearrangement uses TRBV20-1 and TRBJ2-3, with D possibly called TRBD1 or TRBD2 (6 bases each). Trimming cost V 5 bases and J 0 bases, with 15 bases left between them. Germline lookup yields CDR1 DFQATT and CDR2 SNEGSKA (reference sequence). CDR3 length: 15 amino acids. This CDR3 is CSASREGGSTDTQYF. CDR3 nucleotide sequence: TGCAGTGCTTCGCGGGAAGGGGGGAGCACAGATACGCAGTATTTT.

In its sample, this clonotype was seen many times. The chain uses TRBV10-3 and TRBJ1-5, with 8 nucleotides matching TRBD1. This CDR3 comprises 16 residues. V lost 2 bases to trimming and J lost 1 base; unmatched junction nucleotides: 4. Germline assignment: CDR1 ENHRY and CDR2 SYGVKD. The CDR3 region has the DNA TGTGCCATCAGTGAGGGTACAGGGGGGAGCAATCAGCCCCAGCATTTT. Protein: CAISEGTGGSNQPQHF.

This clonotype was seen at least ten times. The chain combines TRBV29-1 with TRBJ2-5; TRBD1 aligns across 8 bases. The germline V gene has CDR1 SQVTM and CDR2 ANQGSEA. V was pared by 6 bases and J by 2 bases, with 5 bases of the junction left unmatched. The CDR3 has 13 residues. In DNA form, the CDR3 reads TGCAGCGTGTGGGACAGGAAGCAAGAGACCCAGTACTTC. It specifies CSVWDRKQETQYF.

This clonotype was seen many times. The chain combines TRBV20-1 with TRBJ2-5; 11 nucleotides align to TRBD2. V dropped 3 bases and J dropped 5; count of bases not matched to a gene: 14. Germline CDR1 reads DFQATT; CDR2 reads SNEGSKA (reference sequence). The length of the CDR3 is 17 residues. The CDR3 sequence is CSASQGNLAGGGETQYF. For the CDR3, the DNA is TGCAGTGCTAGCCAGGGGAACCTAGCGGGGGGTGGGGAGACCCAGTACTTC.

This clonotype was seen only a few times. The V and J genes are TRBV7-2 and TRBJ2-4, with TRBD2 matching over 9 bases. The length of the CDR3 is 18 residues. V lost 6 bases, J lost 0 bases, and 12 bases stayed unmatched. Germline-derived CDR1 and CDR2 are SGHTA and FQGNSA. DNA of the CDR3: TGTGCCAGCAGGCACCGGGGCGGGGGGGCGTTAGCCAAAAACATTCAGTACTTC. Protein: CASRHRGGGALAKNIQYF.

Notes on this clonotype: A read error may produce the germline difference seen at one junction end. This sequence joins TRBV2 and TRBJ2-5; 10 nucleotides agree with TRBD2. CDR3 size: 16 residues. CDR1 is SNHLY, CDR2 FYNNEI, per germline. The CDR3 loop reads CASSQSLAGAKETRYF. The CDR3 nucleotides read TGTGCCAGCAGCCAGTCCCTAGCGGGGGCGAAAGAGACCCGGTACTTC.

The rearrangement uses TRBV7-2 and TRBJ2-3, with D possibly being TRBD2 (6 bases). Between the trimmed V and J ends, which lost 5 bases and 12 bases, there was a span of 24 bases. Germline lookup yields CDR1 SGHTA and CDR2 FQGNSA. The CDR3 is 15 residues long. CDR3 sequence (DNA): TGTGCCAGCAGCGTTGTCAGAACTAGCACAGGTACACAGTATTTT. It specifies CASSVVRTSTGTQYF.

To note about this clonotype: An end of the junction differs from the germline gene, which may be a read error. The V gene is TRBV12-3 or TRBV12-4, the J gene TRBJ2-1; D is perhaps TRBD1 or TRBD2 (5 bases each). The CDR3 spans 17 residues. The CDR3 DNA sequence: TGTGCCAGCACCCTCGGGGCCACAACTATGGGGTACAGTGAGCAGTTCTTC. It yields the protein CASTLGATTMGYSEQFF.

This rearrangement joins TRBV7-9 to TRBJ1-6; D is unclear. This CDR3 contains 14 residues. CDR1 and CDR2 from the germline V gene are SEHNR and FQNEAQ (reference sequence). Trimming removed 1 base from V and 11 bases from J, with 12 bases in between. CDR3 DNA sequence: TGTGCCAGCAGCTTAGTCGGGAGCGGGGCACCCCTCCACTTT. Translated, it gives CASSLVGSGAPLHF.

This clonotype was picked up a small number of times. The V call is TRBV20-1, the J call TRBJ2-2; D is perhaps TRBD1 or TRBD2 (6 bases each). Germline lookup yields CDR1 DFQATT and CDR2 SNEGSKA (reference sequence). V lost 6 bases to trimming and J lost 2 bases, with 19 bases between them. The CDR3 loop spans 16 amino acids. The chain's CDR3 is CSAGPFGGPNTGELFF. The CDR3 region has the DNA TGCAGTGCCGGCCCCTTTGGGGGGCCAAACACCGGGGAGCTGTTTTTT.

The chain links TRBV19 to TRBJ2-5; D perhaps matches TRBD2 (5 bases). V was cut by 4 bases and J by 5 bases, with 17 bases left in between. This CDR3 spans 15 amino acids. Germline assignment: CDR1 LNHDA and CDR2 SQIVND (reference sequence). The CDR3 sequence is CASSTAVGAVETQYF. The CDR3 DNA follows: TGTGCCAGTAGTACAGCGGTCGGAGCCGTGGAGACCCAGTACTTC. Based on the CDR3 plus reference TRBV19 and TRBJ2-5, the full variable domain is DGGITQSPKYLFRKEGQNVTLSCEQNLNHDAMYWYRQDPGQGLRLIYYSQIVNDFQKGDIAEGYSVSREKKESFPLTVTSAQKNPTAFYLCASSTAVGAVETQYFGPGTRLLVL.

This clonotype has more than one count but fewer than ten. The chain couples TRBV20-1 to TRBJ1-1; no definite D call. The CDR3 extends over 11 amino acids. Germline V CDR1 and CDR2: DFQATT, SNEGSKA (reference sequence). Trimming stripped 6 bases from V and 5 bases from J, with 10 bases between. CDR3 sequence: CSAMSGTEAFF. The CDR3, as DNA: TGCAGTGCCATGTCCGGGACTGAAGCTTTCTTT.

This clonotype was observed a few times. The rearrangement links TRBV29-1 to TRBJ2-1; D uncertain. CDR3 length equals 10 residues. CDR1 and CDR2 (germline): SQVTM, ANQGSEA. V was trimmed by 4 bases and J by 5 bases, leaving 3 bases between them. The CDR3 sequence: CSVADNEQFF. The CDR3 coding sequence is TGCAGCGTTGCAGACAATGAGCAGTTCTTC.

The J gene is TRBJ2-2, the V gene TRBV7-3, with D unresolved. The length of the CDR3 is 15 residues. With 3 bases removed from V and 6 bases from J, the gap between germline ends came to 14 bases. The germline CDR1 and CDR2 sequences are SGHTA and FQGTGA. The CDR3 is CASSFGRSKSGELFF. For the CDR3, the DNA is TGTGCCAGCAGCTTTGGCAGGTCAAAGTCCGGGGAGCTGTTTTTT.

This clonotype has more than one count but fewer than ten. This chain connects TRBV5-5 to TRBJ2-2; D remains unclear. Per germline, CDR1 SGHKS and CDR2 YYEKEE (reference sequence). The CDR3 loop spans 14 amino acids. The germline V and J ends were trimmed by 3 bases and 4 bases, with 10 bases remaining between them. The CDR3: CASSSQPTTGELFF. The CDR3 DNA sequence: TGTGCCAGCAGCTCACAACCTACCACCGGGGAGCTGTTTTTT.

This clonotype was detected a few times. The chain is built from TRBV11-2 and TRBJ2-3, with D perhaps matching TRBD2 (5 bases). This CDR3 comprises 15 residues. CDR1 and CDR2 (germline): SGHAT, FQNNGV. Trimming shortened V by 4 bases and J by 0 bases, and 11 bases separated the two germline ends. The CDR3 DNA reads TGTGCCAGCAGCTCCCCGGACTCTAGCACAGATACGCAGTATTTT. It specifies CASSSPDSSTDTQYF. Combining the CDR3 with reference TRBV11-2 and TRBJ2-3 gives the whole variable domain EAGVAQSPRYKIIEKRQSVAFWCNPISGHATLYWYQQILGQGPKLLIQFQNNGVVDDSQLPKDRFSAERLKGVDSTLKIQPAKLEDSAVYLCASSSPDSSTDTQYFGPGTRLTVL.

On this clonotype itself: A much larger clonotype is one base distant, so this may be a read error. The chain employs TRBV28 and TRBJ2-7, with 8 bases matching TRBD1. Germline V gene lookup returns CDR1 MDHEN and CDR2 SYDVKM. CDR3 length equals 15 residues. J was trimmed by 2 bases and V by 4 bases; bases with no gene match: 7. The CDR3 region is CASSWTGTRTYEQYF. In DNA form, the CDR3 reads TGTGCCAGCAGTTGGACAGGGACAAGAACCTACGAGCAGTACTTC.

The V gene is TRBV7-7, the J gene TRBJ2-5; tentatively, D is TRBD2 (6 bases). CDR1 and CDR2 (germline): SSHAT, FNYEAQ (reference sequence). The CDR3 consists of 14 residues. V lost 5 bases, J lost 5 bases, and 15 bases lay in between. The CDR3 sequence: CASSRGEGLETQYF. CDR3 DNA: TGTGCCAGCAGCCGCGGTGAGGGACTGGAGACCCAGTACTTC.

The chain recombines TRBV7-9 with TRBJ2-1; possibly TRBD2 for D (5 bases). There are 17 residues in the CDR3. Germline lookup yields CDR1 SEHNR and CDR2 FQNEAQ (reference sequence). Between the trimmed V and J ends, which lost 3 bases and 3 bases, there was a span of 18 bases. In nucleotides, the CDR3 is TGTGCCAGCAGCTTGAGCGTGTCCGGGAAACTCTACAATGAGCAGTTCTTC. The encoded protein is CASSLSVSGKLYNEQFF. Complete variable domain (other parts from reference TRBV7-9 and TRBJ2-1): DTGVSQNPRHKITKRGQNVTFRCDPISEHNRLYWYRQTLGQGPEFLTYFQNEAQLEKSRLLSDRFSAERPKGSFSTLEIQRTEQGDSAMYLCASSLSVSGKLYNEQFFGPGTRLTVL.

CDR3 nucleotides: TGTGCCAGCAGTCCAGGCGTCTACTACGAGCAGTACTTC. Its translation: CASSPGVYYEQYF. The V and J genes are TRBV27 and TRBJ2-7, with unresolved D. In germline, CDR1 is MNHEY, CDR2 SMNVEV (reference sequence). The CDR3 sequence is 13 residues long. V was trimmed by 5 bases and J by 3 bases, leaving 11 bases between them.

This clonotype was seen only a few times. The V call is TRBV27, the J call TRBJ2-5; D could derive from TRBD1 or TRBD2 (5 bases each). V lost 2 bases to trimming and J lost 7 bases, with 14 bases between them. CDR3 length equals 14 residues. The germline V gene encodes CDR1 MNHEY and CDR2 SMNVEV (reference sequence). This chain's CDR3 is CASSLQGRTGTQYF. The CDR3 DNA reads as TGTGCCAGCAGTTTACAGGGTCGGACTGGGACCCAGTACTTC.

This clonotype was seen a handful of times. An end of the junction does not agree with germline; a read error may underlie this. This chain connects TRBV12-3 or TRBV12-4 to TRBJ2-4; 10 nucleotides align to TRBD2. CDR3 length: 18 amino acids. In DNA form, the CDR3 reads TGTACCAGCAGTTTCGCTAGCGGGAGCGTCGGGTTGAGAAACATTCAGTACTTC. Encoded protein: CTSSFASGSVGLRNIQYF.

The rearrangement links TRBV19 to TRBJ1-6; 11 bases align to TRBD1. CDR3 length: 18 amino acids. CDR1 and CDR2 (germline): LNHDA, SQIVND (reference sequence). Trimming cost V 3 bases and J 6 bases; bases outside gene matches: 10. CDR3: CASSIPPDRGRINSPLHF. CDR3 sequence (DNA): TGTGCCAGTAGTATCCCCCCGGACAGGGGGCGAATTAATTCACCCCTCCACTTT.

The rearrangement uses TRBV6-5 and TRBJ1-5; D is undetermined. This CDR3 spans 15 amino acids. The germline V and J ends were trimmed by 5 bases and 1 base, with 12 bases remaining between them. The germline V gene has CDR1 MNHEY and CDR2 SVGAGI. CDR3 nucleotide sequence: TGTGCCAGCAGTGAACGAGTTGGGAGCAATCAGCCCCAGCATTTT. It is translated as CASSERVGSNQPQHF.

As regards this clonotype: Germline is not matched at one junction end, which may reflect a read error. V gene TRBV5-1 combines with J gene TRBJ2-3; D ambiguous. CDR3 length equals 14 residues. Per germline, CDR1 SGHRS and CDR2 YFSETQ. CDR3 loop: CASNLDGFTDTQYF. CDR3 bases: TGCGCCAGCAACTTGGACGGCTTCACAGATACGCAGTATTTT.

This clonotype was counted once. One base away lies a much larger clone, so this may be a sequencing read error. The rearrangement uses TRBV5-1 and TRBJ2-3, with a tentative D call TRBD1 (7 bases). The CDR3 runs to 14 residues. The germline gives CDR1 SGHRS, CDR2 YFSETQ. Written as DNA, the CDR3 is TGCGCCTCGAGGGGGGACAGTAGAACAGATGCGCAGTATTTT. It yields the protein CASRGDSRTDAQYF. The complete variable domain, with remaining parts taken from reference TRBV5-1 and TRBJ2-3, reads KAGVTQTPRYLIKTRGQQVTLSCSPISGHRSVSWYQQTPGQGLQFLFEYFSETQRNKGNFPGRFSGRQFSNSRSEMNVSTLELGDSALYLCASRGDSRTDAQYFGPGTRLTVL.

In its sample, this clonotype was seen a few times. This chain joins TRBV6-6 and TRBJ2-7, with D unresolved. This CDR3 has 15 residues. Germline V CDR1 and CDR2: MNHNY, SVGAGI (reference sequence). V was cut by 0 bases and J by 2 bases, with 11 bases left in between. Here the CDR3 reads CASSYSTRVTYEQYF. CDR3 sequence (DNA): TGTGCCAGCAGTTACTCGACAAGGGTGACCTACGAGCAGTACTTC.